This TCR beta chain came from a study of T cell responses to AZD1222 COVID-19 vaccine (dated by TCRdb to the early 2020s). As for the study more broadly: Because spike-specific TCR depth and breadth did not differ between the two schedules, AZD1222 recipients who got a second dose at roughly 4 weeks were pooled with those who got a second dose at roughly 12 weeks. TCR sequencing covered roughly 230 trial participants: around 210 given two doses of AZD1222 and approximately 26 given two doses of MenACWY control vaccine. Trial participants were enrolled by age into subgroups of 18-55, 56-69 and 70-plus years, and around 150, 28 and 57 TCR-sequenced participants, respectively, were included in these subgroups. The study at large found these results: Vaccine-associated CD4 TCRs spanned the whole spike protein, with dominant responses in regions 160-218 and 743-854. Because no day 14 peak-response samples were available, the repertoires could be characterized only after the peak T cell response. Reportedly, almost half of the unique spike-specific TCRs recognized epitopes lying outside the regions that are mutated in the B.1.351 and B.1.1.7 variants. In the small 56-69-year group, the increase in depth fell short of significance, most likely because of low power. Participants were mostly white British and included more females than males, and it was suggested by the authors that clonal diversity may have been underestimated. A significant rise in spike-specific TCR breadth and depth was observed after two AZD1222 doses relative to day 0 and relative to MenACWY recipients. Conclusions about previously exposed vaccinees were limited because only six AZD1222 recipients were SARS-CoV-2 seropositive at baseline.

The sample's time point label, in plain terms: baseline before first vaccination. Vaccinee samples were obtained from the UK trials COV001 and COV002, which included a single-blind randomized controlled phase 2/3 trial of AZD1222 (ChAdOx1 nCoV-19) in healthy adults. For TCRbeta chain sequencing, PBMC samples from trial participants were taken at day 0 and at day 28 after the second dose. The CDR3 regions of human TCRbeta chains were analyzed by immunosequencing. In the original analysis: Repertoire TCRs were checked for matches against a reference library of SARS-CoV-2-specific TCRs that had been generated using the MIRA antigen-specificity platform. Breadth meant the fraction of unique TCRs that were SARS-CoV-2-associated, whereas depth meant the fraction of total T cells that were SARS-CoV-2-associated. Using the MIRA data, each spike-specific TCR was mapped to the spike region that the TCR reacts to and placed in a CD4 or CD8 class. Log10-transformed breadth and depth values were compared by one-way ANOVA with Sidak's multiple comparisons tests. Drawn from immuneACCESS, this table holds only the in-frame rearrangements with V and J called that TCRdb kept. Clones are partly lost; checked studies trace under half to an unresolved V gene and leave the rest unexplained. V and J calls and clone size follow that table, whereas D and trimming were derived from the DNA. For this sample there are about 140,000 clones; 80% to 95% appear just once. Clones ranked in the top ten supply about 1.4% of the sample.

V is pruned by 3 bases and J by 7 bases, leaving 4 bases of the junction without a gene match. From the cysteine through the phenylalanine, the CDR3 covers 14 amino acids. Only the CDR3 DNA is retained, 42 bases long and in frame from the first base. In the germline V gene (reference sequence), CDR1 corresponds to LNHDA and CDR2 to SQIVND. This clone was detected once. No cognate antigen has been identified for it. The sample holds no much larger clone one base away, and base qualities are not on file. The sequence came from an adult in good health. The receptor chain draws on TRBV19 and TRBJ1-5, with TRBD1 identical over 9 junction bases. The source was peripheral blood, collected on day 0 of AZD1222 vaccination. The CDR3 sequence is CASSMTGGWQPQHF. The sequence in DNA is TGTGCCAGTAGTATGACAGGGGGATGGCAGCCCCAGCATTTT.